This TCR beta chain was recovered during a study of cytomegalovirus exposure and HLA in healthy donors. It was with 60 Vbeta and 13 Jbeta primers that the PCR ran. The data were produced by immunoSEQ multiplex PCR, yet TCRdb's version contains in-frame clones alone and is incomplete. This sample's table reports approximately 50,000 clones. Germline V lookup: CDR1 GTSNPN, CDR2 SVGIG (reference sequence). V gave up 1 base and J gave up 11 bases; unmatched junction bases: 15. The CDR3 is made up of 15 amino acids. Sequences were obtained from PBMCs. The chain combines TRBV30 with TRBJ1-1, with 8 bases lining up with TRBD1. The receptor was derived from a female donor in good health and CMV-seronegative. DNA of the CDR3: TGTGCCTGGAGTGCGGGGATCGGGGCAGGGGGCGCGGCTTTCTTT. This sequence encodes CAWSAGIGAGGAAFF.